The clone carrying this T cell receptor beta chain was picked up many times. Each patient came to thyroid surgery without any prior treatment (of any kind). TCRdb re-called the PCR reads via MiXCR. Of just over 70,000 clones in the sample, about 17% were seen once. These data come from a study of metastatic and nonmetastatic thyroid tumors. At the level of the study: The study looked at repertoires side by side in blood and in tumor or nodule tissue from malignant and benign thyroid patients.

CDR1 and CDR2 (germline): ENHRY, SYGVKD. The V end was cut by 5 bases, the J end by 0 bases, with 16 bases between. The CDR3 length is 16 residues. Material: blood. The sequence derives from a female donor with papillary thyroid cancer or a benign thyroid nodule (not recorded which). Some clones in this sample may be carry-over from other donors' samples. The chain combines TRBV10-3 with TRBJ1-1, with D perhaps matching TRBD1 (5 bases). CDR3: CAISPSLGVMNTEAFF. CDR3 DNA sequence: TGTGCCATCAGTCCCTCTTTGGGGGTCATGAACACTGAAGCTTTCTTT.